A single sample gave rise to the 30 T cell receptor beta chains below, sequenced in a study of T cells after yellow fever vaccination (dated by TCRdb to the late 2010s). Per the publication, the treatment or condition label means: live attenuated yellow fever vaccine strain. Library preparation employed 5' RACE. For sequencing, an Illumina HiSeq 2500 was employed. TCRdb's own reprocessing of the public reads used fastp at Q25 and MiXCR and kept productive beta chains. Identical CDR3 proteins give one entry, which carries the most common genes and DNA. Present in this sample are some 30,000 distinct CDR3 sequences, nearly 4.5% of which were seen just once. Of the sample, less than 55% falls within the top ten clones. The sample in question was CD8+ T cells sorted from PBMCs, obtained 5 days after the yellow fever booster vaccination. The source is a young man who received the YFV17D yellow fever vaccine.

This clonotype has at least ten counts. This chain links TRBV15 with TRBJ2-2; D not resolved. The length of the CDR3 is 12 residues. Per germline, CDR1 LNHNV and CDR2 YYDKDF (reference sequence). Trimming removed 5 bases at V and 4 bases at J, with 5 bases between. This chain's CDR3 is CATSRTTGELFF. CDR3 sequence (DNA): TGTGCCACCAGCCGAACCACCGGGGAGCTGTTTTTT.

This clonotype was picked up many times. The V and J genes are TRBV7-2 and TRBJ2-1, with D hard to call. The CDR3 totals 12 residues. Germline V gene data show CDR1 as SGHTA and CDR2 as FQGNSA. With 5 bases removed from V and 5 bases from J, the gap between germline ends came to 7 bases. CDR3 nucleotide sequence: TGTGCCAGCAGCCCCCCCAACAATGAGCAGTTCTTC. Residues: CASSPPNNEQFF.

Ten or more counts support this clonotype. The CDR3 region is CASSRDSMDGQYF. DNA of the CDR3: TGTGCCAGCAGCCGGGACTCAATGGATGGGCAGTACTTC. V usage is TRBV7-9 and J usage is TRBJ2-7, with D maybe TRBD2 (6 bases). The CDR3 length is 13 residues. The germline gives CDR1 SEHNR, CDR2 FQNEAQ (reference sequence). The V and J ends lost 5 bases and 9 bases respectively, with 17 bases between them.

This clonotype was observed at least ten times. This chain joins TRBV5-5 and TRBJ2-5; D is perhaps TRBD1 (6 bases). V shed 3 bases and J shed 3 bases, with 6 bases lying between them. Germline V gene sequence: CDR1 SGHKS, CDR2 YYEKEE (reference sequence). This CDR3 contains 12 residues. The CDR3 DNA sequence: TGTGCCAGCAGCTCAGGGGAAGAGACCCAGTACTTC. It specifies CASSSGEETQYF.

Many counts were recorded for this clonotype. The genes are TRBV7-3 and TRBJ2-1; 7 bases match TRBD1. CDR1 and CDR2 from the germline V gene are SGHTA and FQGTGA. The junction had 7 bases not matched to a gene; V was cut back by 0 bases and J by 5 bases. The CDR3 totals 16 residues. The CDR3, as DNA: TGTGCCAGCAGCTTAACTCCCGGGACAGTTAACAATGAGCAGTTCTTC. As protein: CASSLTPGTVNNEQFF.

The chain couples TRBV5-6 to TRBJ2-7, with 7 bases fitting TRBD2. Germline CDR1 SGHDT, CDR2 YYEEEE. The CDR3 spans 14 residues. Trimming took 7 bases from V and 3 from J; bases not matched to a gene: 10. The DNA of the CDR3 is TGTGCCAGCGGCCCCACGGGACTACGCTACGAGCAGTACTTC. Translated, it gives CASGPTGLRYEQYF.

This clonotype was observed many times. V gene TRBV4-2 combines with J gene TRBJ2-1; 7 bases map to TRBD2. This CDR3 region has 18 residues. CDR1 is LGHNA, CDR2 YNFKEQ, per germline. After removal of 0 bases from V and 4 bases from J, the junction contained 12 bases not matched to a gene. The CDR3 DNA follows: TGTGCCAGCAGCCAAGAGGGGCTAGCGGAGGGACCTTACAATGAGCAGTTCTTC. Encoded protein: CASSQEGLAEGPYNEQFF.

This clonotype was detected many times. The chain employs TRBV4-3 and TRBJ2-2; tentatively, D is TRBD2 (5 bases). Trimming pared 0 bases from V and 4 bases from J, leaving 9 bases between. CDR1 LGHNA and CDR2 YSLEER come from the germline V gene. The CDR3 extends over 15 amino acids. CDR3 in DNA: TGCGCCAGCAGCCAAGATCGGGGTCCCACCGGGGAGCTGTTTTTT. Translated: CASSQDRGPTGELFF.

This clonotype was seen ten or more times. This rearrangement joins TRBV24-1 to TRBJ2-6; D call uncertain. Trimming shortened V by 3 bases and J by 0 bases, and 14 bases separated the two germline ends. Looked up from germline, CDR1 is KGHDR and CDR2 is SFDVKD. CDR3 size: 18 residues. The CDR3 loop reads CATSDPPGGSSGANVLTF. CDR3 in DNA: TGTGCCACCAGTGATCCCCCGGGTGGCAGCTCTGGGGCCAACGTCCTGACTTTC.

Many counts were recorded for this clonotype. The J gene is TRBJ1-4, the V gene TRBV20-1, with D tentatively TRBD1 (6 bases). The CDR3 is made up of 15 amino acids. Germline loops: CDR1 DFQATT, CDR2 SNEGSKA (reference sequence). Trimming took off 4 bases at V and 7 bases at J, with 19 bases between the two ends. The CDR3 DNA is TGCAGTGCTACCCAACTCGGAACAGGGCGTGAAAAACTGTTTTTT. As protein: CSATQLGTGREKLFF.

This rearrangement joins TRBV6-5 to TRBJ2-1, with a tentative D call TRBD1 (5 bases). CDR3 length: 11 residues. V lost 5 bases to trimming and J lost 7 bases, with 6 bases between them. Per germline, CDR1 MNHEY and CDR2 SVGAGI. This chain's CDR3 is CASSRGNEQFF. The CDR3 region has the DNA TGTGCCAGCAGTAGGGGAAATGAGCAGTTCTTC.

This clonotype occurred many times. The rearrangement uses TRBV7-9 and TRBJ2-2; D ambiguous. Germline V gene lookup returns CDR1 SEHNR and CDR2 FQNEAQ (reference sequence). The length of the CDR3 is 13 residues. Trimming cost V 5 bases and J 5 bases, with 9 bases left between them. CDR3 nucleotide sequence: TGTGCCAGCAGCGCCCAGGATACCGGGGAGCTGTTTTTT. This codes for CASSAQDTGELFF.

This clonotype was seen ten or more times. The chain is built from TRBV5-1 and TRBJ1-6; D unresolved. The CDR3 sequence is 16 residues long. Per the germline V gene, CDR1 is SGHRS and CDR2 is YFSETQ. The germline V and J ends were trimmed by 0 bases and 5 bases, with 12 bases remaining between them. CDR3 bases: TGCGCCAGCAGCTTGGGGGATGACATGGATAATTCACCCCTCCACTTT. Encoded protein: CASSLGDDMDNSPLHF.

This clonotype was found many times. In DNA, the CDR3 is TGTGCCAGCAGCCAAGAGAGAGTTGGGGCCAACGTCCTGACTTTC. This sequence encodes CASSQERVGANVLTF. This chain links TRBV4-2 with TRBJ2-6; D call uncertain. The CDR3 is made up of 15 amino acids. The ends were cut back, 0 bases at V and 3 bases at J, with 6 bases in the middle. Germline CDR1 is LGHNA and CDR2 is YNFKEQ.

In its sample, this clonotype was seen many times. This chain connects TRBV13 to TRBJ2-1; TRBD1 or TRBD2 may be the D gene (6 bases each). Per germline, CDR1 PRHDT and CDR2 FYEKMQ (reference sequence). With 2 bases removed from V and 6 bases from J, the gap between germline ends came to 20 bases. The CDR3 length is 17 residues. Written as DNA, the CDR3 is TGTGCCAGCAGCTTAAGAGGGGGACGGGAGAACCTCAATGAGCAGTTCTTC. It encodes CASSLRGGRENLNEQFF.

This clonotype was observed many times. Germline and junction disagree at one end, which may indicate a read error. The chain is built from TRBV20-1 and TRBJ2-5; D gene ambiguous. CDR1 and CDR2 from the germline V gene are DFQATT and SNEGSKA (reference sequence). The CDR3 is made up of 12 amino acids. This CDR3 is CSPLTRQEAQYF. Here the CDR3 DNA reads TGCAGCCCCCTCACACGCCAAGAGGCCCAGTACTTC.

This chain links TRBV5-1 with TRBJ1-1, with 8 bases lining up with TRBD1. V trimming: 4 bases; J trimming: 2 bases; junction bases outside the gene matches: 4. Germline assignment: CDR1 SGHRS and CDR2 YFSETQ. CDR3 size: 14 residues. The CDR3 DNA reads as TGCGCCAGCAGCCAGGGGGCCCTCAACACTGAAGCTTTCTTT. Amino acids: CASSQGALNTEAFF.

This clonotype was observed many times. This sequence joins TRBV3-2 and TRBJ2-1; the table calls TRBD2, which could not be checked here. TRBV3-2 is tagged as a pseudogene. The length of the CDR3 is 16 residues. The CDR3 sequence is CASSQGISGSYNEQFF. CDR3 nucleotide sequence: TGTGCCAGCAGCCAAGGGATTAGCGGGAGCTACAATGAGCAGTTCTTC.

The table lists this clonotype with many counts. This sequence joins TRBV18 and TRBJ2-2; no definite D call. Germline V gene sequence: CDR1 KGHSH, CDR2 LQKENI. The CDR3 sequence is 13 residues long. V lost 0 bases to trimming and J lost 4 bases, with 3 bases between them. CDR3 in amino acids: CASSPPGTGELFF. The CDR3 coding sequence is TGTGCCAGCTCACCACCGGGCACCGGGGAGCTGTTTTTT.

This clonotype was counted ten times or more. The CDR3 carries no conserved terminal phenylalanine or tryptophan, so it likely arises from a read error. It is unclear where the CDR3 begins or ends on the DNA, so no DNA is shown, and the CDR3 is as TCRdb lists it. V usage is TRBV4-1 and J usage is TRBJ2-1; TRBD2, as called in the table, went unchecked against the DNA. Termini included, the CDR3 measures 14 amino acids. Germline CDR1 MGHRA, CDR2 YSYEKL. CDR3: CASSQAFGGGPGTL.

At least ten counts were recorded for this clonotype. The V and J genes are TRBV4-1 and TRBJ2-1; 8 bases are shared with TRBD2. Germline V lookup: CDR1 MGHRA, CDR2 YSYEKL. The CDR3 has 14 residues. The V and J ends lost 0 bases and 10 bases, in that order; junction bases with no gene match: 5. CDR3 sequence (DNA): TGCGCCAGCAGCCAAGAAGCGGGAGATGACGAGCAGTTCTTC. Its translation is CASSQEAGDDEQFF.

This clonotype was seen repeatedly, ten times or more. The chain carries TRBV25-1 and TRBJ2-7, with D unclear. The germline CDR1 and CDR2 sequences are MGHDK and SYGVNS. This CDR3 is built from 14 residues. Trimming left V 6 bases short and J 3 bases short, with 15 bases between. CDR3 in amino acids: CASSPGLNVYEQYF. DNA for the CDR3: TGTGCCAGCAGCCCGGGTCTAAACGTCTACGAGCAGTACTTC.

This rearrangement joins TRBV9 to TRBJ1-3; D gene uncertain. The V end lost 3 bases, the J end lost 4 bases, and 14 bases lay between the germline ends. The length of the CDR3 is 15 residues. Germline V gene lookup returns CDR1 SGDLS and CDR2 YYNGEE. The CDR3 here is CASSDFTDGGNTIYF. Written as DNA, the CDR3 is TGTGCCAGCAGCGATTTTACAGACGGCGGAAACACCATATATTTT.

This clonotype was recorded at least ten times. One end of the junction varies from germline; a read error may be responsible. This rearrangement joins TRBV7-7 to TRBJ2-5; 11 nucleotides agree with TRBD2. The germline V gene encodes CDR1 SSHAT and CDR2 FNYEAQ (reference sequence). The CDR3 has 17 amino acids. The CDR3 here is CASSLGLAAMFQETQYF. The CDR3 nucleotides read TGTGCTAGCAGCTTGGGACTAGCGGCTATGTTCCAAGAGACCCAGTACTTC.

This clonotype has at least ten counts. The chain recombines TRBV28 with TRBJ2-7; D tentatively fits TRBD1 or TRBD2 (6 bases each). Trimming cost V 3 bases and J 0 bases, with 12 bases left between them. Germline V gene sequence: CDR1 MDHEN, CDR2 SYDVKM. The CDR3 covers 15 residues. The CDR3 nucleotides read TGTGCCAGCAGTTTGGGGGGCTGGGGCTCCTACGAGCAGTACTTC. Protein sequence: CASSLGGWGSYEQYF.

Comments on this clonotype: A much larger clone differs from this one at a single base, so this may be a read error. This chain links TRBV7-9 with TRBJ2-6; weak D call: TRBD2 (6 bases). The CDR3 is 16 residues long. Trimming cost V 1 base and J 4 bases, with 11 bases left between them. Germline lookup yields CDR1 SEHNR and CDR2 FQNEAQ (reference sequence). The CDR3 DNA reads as TGTGCCAGCAGCTTAGTCGGGGGTTCCGGGGCCAACGTCCTGACTTTC. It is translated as CASSLVGGSGANVLTF. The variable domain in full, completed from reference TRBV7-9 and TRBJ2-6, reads DTGVSQNPRHKITKRGQNVTFRCDPISEHNRLYWYRQTLGQGPEFLTYFQNEAQLEKSRLLSDRFSAERPKGSFSTLEIQRTEQGDSAMYLCASSLVGGSGANVLTFGAGSRLTVL.

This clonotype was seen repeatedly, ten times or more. The CDR3 coding sequence is TGTGCCAGCAGCTTAGTCAACAGGGGCGCTGAAGCTTTCTTT. Its protein product is CASSLVNRGAEAFF. The rearrangement links TRBV7-9 to TRBJ1-1, with 7 bases fitting TRBD1. With V trimmed by 1 base and J by 6 bases, 5 bases remained unmatched. Germline assignment: CDR1 SEHNR and CDR2 FQNEAQ (reference sequence). CDR3 size: 14 residues.

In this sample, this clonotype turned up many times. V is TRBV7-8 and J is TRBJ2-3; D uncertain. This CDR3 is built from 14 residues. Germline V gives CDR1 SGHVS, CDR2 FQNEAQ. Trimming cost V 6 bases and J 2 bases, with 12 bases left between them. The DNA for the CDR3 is TGTGCCAGCAGTTACCTGGGTGTCACAGATACGCAGTATTTT. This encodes CASSYLGVTDTQYF.

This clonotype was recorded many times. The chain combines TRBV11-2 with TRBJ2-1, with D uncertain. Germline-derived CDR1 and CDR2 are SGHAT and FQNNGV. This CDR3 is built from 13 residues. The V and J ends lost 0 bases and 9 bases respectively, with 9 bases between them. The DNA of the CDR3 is TGTGCCAGCAGCTTAGACGAGGTGGGTGAGCAGTTCTTC. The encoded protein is CASSLDEVGEQFF.

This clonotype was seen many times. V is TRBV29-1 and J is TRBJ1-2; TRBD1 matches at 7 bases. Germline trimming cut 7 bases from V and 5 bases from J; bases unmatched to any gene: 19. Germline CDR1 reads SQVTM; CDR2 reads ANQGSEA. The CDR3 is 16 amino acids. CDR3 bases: TGCAGCGCCCAGGGGGAAACGGGACAGCTGACTTATGGCTACACCTTC. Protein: CSAQGETGQLTYGYTF.